These 6 T cell receptor beta chains originate from one sample sequenced in a study of blood T cell repertoires in COVID-19. This table comes from immunoSEQ multiplex PCR, and its TCRdb copy is limited to in-frame clones, with some not included. Of some 80,000 clones detected, about four fifths appear once; the ten largest clones hold over 7%. The sample was peripheral blood. The receptor set was obtained from a human donor in a cohort sampled during active COVID-19.

The DNA for the CDR3 is TGTGCCAGCTCACCCGGACCACAGGGTATCCATGAAAAACTGTTTTTT. Encoded protein: CASSPGPQGIHEKLFF. This sequence joins TRBV18 and TRBJ1-4; possibly TRBD1 for D (6 bases). The germline CDR1 and CDR2 sequences are KGHSH and LQKENI. Trimming shortened V by 3 bases and J by 6 bases, and 17 bases separated the two germline ends. CDR3 length: 16 residues.

The chain couples TRBV2 to TRBJ1-5; the match to TRBD1 covers 7 bases. Germline CDR1 reads SNHLY; CDR2 reads FYNNEI. With V trimmed by 11 bases and J by 0 bases, 7 bases remained unmatched. CDR3 size: 14 residues. CDR3 DNA sequence: TGTGCCGGACAGGACAGCCTTAGCAATCAGCCCCAGCATTTT. Translating it yields CAGQDSLSNQPQHF.

The sample holds one count of this clone. This chain links TRBV12-3 or TRBV12-4 with TRBJ1-1, with D possibly being TRBD1 (5 bases). The CDR3 runs 12 residues. Trimming pared 5 bases from V and 10 bases from J, leaving 14 bases between. Written as DNA, the CDR3 is TGTGCCAGCAGTCTAACTCCGGGGGTAGCTTTCTTT. As protein: CASSLTPGVAFF.

The chain recombines TRBV25-1 with TRBJ1-1; tentative D call: TRBD1 (6 bases). CDR1 is MGHDK and CDR2 is SYGVNS in the germline V gene. This CDR3 is 10 amino acids long. V shed 3 bases and J shed 14 bases, with 10 bases lying between them. CDR3 amino acids: CASSDTGTFF. CDR3 sequence (DNA): TGTGCCAGCAGTGATACAGGGACCTTCTTT.

The gene calls are TRBV19 and TRBJ1-1; 7 bases agree with TRBD1. Per the germline V gene, CDR1 is LNHDA and CDR2 is SQIVND (reference sequence). Unmatched junction bases numbered 8, after V lost 6 bases and J lost 4 bases. CDR3 length equals 14 residues. Here the CDR3 DNA reads TGTGCCAGTAGGGGTAGACAGGGCGTCACTGAAGCTTTCTTT. The encoded protein is CASRGRQGVTEAFF.

The chain is built from TRBV6-2 or TRBV6-3 and TRBJ2-7, with TRBD2 matching over 9 bases. Trimming removed 0 bases from V and 3 bases from J; junction bases left unmatched: 3. CDR1 is MNHEY, CDR2 SVGEGT, per germline. The CDR3 is 15 residues long. CDR3 sequence (DNA): TGTGCCAGCAGTTACTCAGCGGGGGGTGGCTACGAGCAGTACTTC. Translating gives CASSYSAGGGYEQYF.